One and the same sample provided the 14 T cell receptor beta chains below, sequenced in a study of spatial heterogeneity in lung cancer. The time point denotes: sample taken at primary tumor resection. TCRdb analysed the 5' RACE reads with MiXCR anew, one entry per CDR3 protein. The sample lists about 7,900 distinct CDR3 sequences; 3.5% to 5.5% were seen once. The specimen comprised PBMCs, sampled at surgery. The source of these receptors is a male donor with early-stage non-small cell lung cancer.

This clonotype was picked up many times. This chain joins TRBV29-1 and TRBJ1-3; D remains unclear. Germline CDR1 is SQVTM and CDR2 is ANQGSEA. The CDR3 has 11 residues. V was trimmed by 6 bases and J by 4 bases, leaving 7 bases between them. The CDR3 protein is CSVNSGNTIYF. CDR3 in DNA: TGCAGCGTCAACTCGGGAAACACCATATATTTT.

In this sample, this clonotype turned up many times. CDR3 coding DNA: TGTGCCAGCAGTGAATTAGGGGAGTCCTACGAGCAGTACTTC. Protein product: CASSELGESYEQYF. This chain connects TRBV25-1 to TRBJ2-7, with D perhaps matching TRBD1 or TRBD2 (5 bases each). Per germline, CDR1 MGHDK and CDR2 SYGVNS. The germline V and J ends were trimmed by 1 base and 1 base, with 8 bases remaining between them. The CDR3 runs 14 residues.

The CDR3 spells CASSPVDGGYTF. CDR3 nucleotides: TGTGCCAGCAGTCCTGTGGACGGTGGCTACACCTTC. The V gene is TRBV6-5, the J gene TRBJ1-2; D uncertain. CDR3 length: 12 amino acids. The V end lost 5 bases, the J end lost 7 bases, and 11 bases lay between the germline ends. CDR1 MNHEY and CDR2 SVGAGI come from the germline V gene.

This clonotype was observed a handful of times. This rearrangement joins TRBV5-1 to TRBJ1-3; D call uncertain. Trimming left V 0 bases short and J 4 bases short, with 14 bases between. The germline gives CDR1 SGHRS, CDR2 YFSETQ. The CDR3 consists of 16 residues. The CDR3 reads CASSLGASGSGNTIYF. In nucleotides, the CDR3 is TGCGCCAGCAGCTTGGGAGCGTCAGGATCGGGAAACACCATATATTTT.

The gene calls are TRBV12-3 or TRBV12-4 and TRBJ2-2, with 8 bases aligning to TRBD2. V gave up 6 bases and J gave up 2 bases; unmatched junction bases: 5. The CDR3 loop spans 15 amino acids. CDR3 amino acids: CASRQAGANTGELFF. DNA for the CDR3: TGTGCCAGCAGGCAAGCGGGGGCCAACACCGGGGAGCTGTTTTTT.

This chain uses TRBV6-6 with TRBJ1-2; 7 nucleotides match TRBD1. The CDR3 has 14 residues. After removal of 2 bases from V and 5 bases from J, the junction contained 5 bases not matched to a gene. Germline CDR1 is MNHNY and CDR2 is SVGAGI (reference sequence). In nucleotides, the CDR3 is TGTGCCAGCAGTTACCGGGACAGCTTTTATGGCTACACCTTC. Its protein product is CASSYRDSFYGYTF.

This clonotype was observed a handful of times. The chain joins TRBV6-2 or TRBV6-3 to TRBJ2-4, with a possible D match to TRBD2 (6 bases). Germline V lookup: CDR1 MNHEY, CDR2 SVGEGT. There are 13 residues in the CDR3. Trimming shortened V by 8 bases and J by 6 bases, and 14 bases separated the two germline ends. The CDR3 loop reads CASQRGLANIQYF. Here the CDR3 DNA reads TGTGCCAGCCAACGGGGACTGGCAAACATTCAGTACTTC.

This clonotype was counted ten times or more. CDR3 DNA sequence: TGTGCCAGCAAACGTTCTACCGCGGATGAAAAACTGTTTTTT. The encoded protein is CASKRSTADEKLFF. The genes are TRBV2 and TRBJ1-4; D is undetermined. Germline V gives CDR1 SNHLY, CDR2 FYNNEI. The CDR3 loop spans 14 amino acids. The V end was cut by 7 bases, the J end by 6 bases, with 15 bases between.

This clonotype has at least ten counts. V is TRBV10-3 and J is TRBJ1-6; the D gene is possibly TRBD1 (5 bases). Trimming took 5 bases from V and 2 from J, leaving 7 bases between them. Germline lookup yields CDR1 ENHRY and CDR2 SYGVKD. The CDR3 totals 14 residues. This CDR3 reads CAISMGPYNSPLHF. In nucleotides, the CDR3 is TGTGCCATCAGTATGGGACCCTATAATTCACCCCTCCACTTT.

This clonotype was detected a few times. The J gene is TRBJ2-1, the V gene TRBV19, with 9 nucleotides matching TRBD1. The CDR3 has 16 amino acids. Germline CDR1 is LNHDA and CDR2 is SQIVND (reference sequence). V shed 1 base and J 1 base; nucleotides not matched to a gene: 2. The CDR3: CASSIGGTGSYNEQFF. In DNA form, the CDR3 reads TGTGCCAGTAGTATAGGGGGGACAGGGTCCTACAATGAGCAGTTCTTC. Variable domain in full (rest from reference TRBV19 and TRBJ2-1): DGGITQSPKYLFRKEGQNVTLSCEQNLNHDAMYWYRQDPGQGLRLIYYSQIVNDFQKGDIAEGYSVSREKKESFPLTVTSAQKNPTAFYLCASSIGGTGSYNEQFFGPGTRLTVL.

This clonotype is medium-sized in the sample. This chain links TRBV5-1 with TRBJ1-1, with 7 bases matching TRBD1. This CDR3 comprises 15 residues. The germline CDR1 and CDR2 sequences are SGHRS and YFSETQ. V shed 4 bases, J shed 1 base, and the junction held 7 bases outside the gene matches. CDR3 coding DNA: TGCGCCAGCAGCCCCAGGACAGGACAGAACACTGAAGCTTTCTTT. Encoded protein: CASSPRTGQNTEAFF. The complete variable domain, with remaining parts taken from reference TRBV5-1 and TRBJ1-1, reads KAGVTQTPRYLIKTRGQQVTLSCSPISGHRSVSWYQQTPGQGLQFLFEYFSETQRNKGNFPGRFSGRQFSNSRSEMNVSTLELGDSALYLCASSPRTGQNTEAFFGQGTRLTVV.

This clonotype is labeled as medium-sized (0.01 to 0.1%). The chain couples TRBV15 to TRBJ2-7, with TRBD1 matching 9 bases. Germline V gene lookup returns CDR1 LNHNV and CDR2 YYDKDF (reference sequence). CDR3 size: 14 residues. Losses at the gene ends were 2 bases for V and 6 bases for J; bases not matched to a gene: 5. The chain's CDR3 is CATSRKQGAGEQYF. The CDR3 DNA is TGTGCCACCAGCAGAAAACAGGGGGCCGGCGAGCAGTACTTC. The entire variable domain, with the rest obtained from reference TRBV15 and TRBJ2-7, is as follows: DAMVIQNPRYQVTQFGKPVTLSCSQTLNHNVMYWYQQKSSQAPKLLFHYYDKDFNNEADTPDNFQSRRPNTSFCFLDIRSPGLGDTAMYLCATSRKQGAGEQYFGPGTRLTVT.

This clonotype was seen many times. The chain carries TRBV28 and TRBJ2-5; 8 nucleotides match TRBD1. Unmatched junction bases numbered 2, after V lost 5 bases and J lost 3 bases. The germline gives CDR1 MDHEN, CDR2 SYDVKM. The CDR3 contains 13 residues. The DNA for the CDR3 is TGTGCCAGCAGTCAGGGACAGGAAGAGACCCAGTACTTC. Translating it yields CASSQGQEETQYF. Looking up the rest from reference TRBV28 and TRBJ2-5 gives the full variable domain: DVKVTQSSRYLVKRTGEKVFLECVQDMDHENMFWYRQDPGLGLRLIYFSYDVKMKEKGDIPEGYSVSREKKERFSLILESASTNQTSMYLCASSQGQEETQYFGPGTRLLVL.

By sample fraction, this clonotype is medium-sized. The V and J genes are TRBV20-1 and TRBJ2-1, with 10 bases matching TRBD2. The germline CDR1 and CDR2 sequences are DFQATT and SNEGSKA (reference sequence). CDR3 size: 14 residues. With V trimmed by 1 base and J by 9 bases, 6 bases remained unmatched. The DNA of the CDR3 is TGCAGTGCTAGAGGGCTAGCGGGGGAAATTGAGCAGTTCTTC. It encodes CSARGLAGEIEQFF.